This entry lists 17 T cell receptor beta chains sequenced from one sample in a study of T-cell memory formation after mild COVID-19. TCRdb ran MiXCR on the 5' RACE reads and lists one entry per CDR3 protein. Altogether about 400,000 distinct CDR3 sequences are present, approximately 24% being singletons, with the ten largest covering around 8.1%. Sequenced sample: PBMCs or a T cell subset sorted from them (not recorded which). These receptors originate from an adult woman who had mild COVID-19 (a few samples of this study predate the infection). Cell type and time point are not known.

V is TRBV6-2 or TRBV6-3 and J is TRBJ2-5, with 8 bases matching TRBD2. This CDR3 has 15 amino acids. J was trimmed by 2 bases and V by 7 bases; bases with no gene match: 9. Germline V gene data show CDR1 as MNHEY and CDR2 as SVGEGT. This CDR3 reads CASTPRSSGQETQYF. The CDR3 DNA follows: TGTGCCAGCACCCCCCGCTCTAGCGGGCAAGAGACCCAGTACTTC.

The chain joins TRBV7-9 to TRBJ2-7; 13 nucleotides match TRBD2. The CDR3 contains 15 residues. Losses at the gene ends were 5 bases for V and 5 bases for J; bases not matched to a gene: 6. The germline V gene encodes CDR1 SEHNR and CDR2 FQNEAQ (reference sequence). CDR3 nucleotides: TGTGCCAGCAGCACTACTAGCGGGGGGGCCGACGAGCAGTACTTC. This gives the protein CASSTTSGGADEQYF.

This clonotype showed up just a few times. The chain carries TRBV7-3 and TRBJ1-6, with 8 bases lining up with TRBD1. The CDR3 runs to 15 residues. With V trimmed by 5 bases and J by 4 bases, 4 bases remained unmatched. The germline V gene has CDR1 SGHTA and CDR2 FQGTGA. The CDR3 bases are TGTGCCAGCAGCGCCGGGACAGGTTATAATTCACCCCTCCACTTT. It is translated as CASSAGTGYNSPLHF.

This clonotype has just a few counts. The chain employs TRBV25-1 and TRBJ2-1; no reliable D call. Germline assignment: CDR1 MGHDK and CDR2 SYGVNS. CDR3 length: 14 residues. Trimming removed 6 bases from V and 1 base from J, with 10 bases in between. The DNA for the CDR3 is TGTGCCAGCAGAGACCCCTGGTCCTACAATGAGCAGTTCTTC. Translating gives CASRDPWSYNEQFF. Full variable domain (rest looked up from reference TRBV25-1 and TRBJ2-1): EADIYQTPRYLVIGTGKKITLECSQTMGHDKMYWYQQDPGMELHLIHYSYGVNSTEKGDLSSESTVSRIRTEHFPLTLESARPSHTSQYLCASRDPWSYNEQFFGPGTRLTVL.

This chain links TRBV14 with TRBJ2-7, with 10 bases matching TRBD2. Trimming at V came to 6 bases and at J to 1 base, leaving 6 bases not matched to a gene. CDR3 size: 15 residues. Germline V CDR1 and CDR2: SGHDN, FVKESK. CDR3 protein: CASSASGGLSYEQYF. CDR3 nucleotide sequence: TGTGCCAGCAGTGCTAGCGGGGGATTGTCCTACGAGCAGTACTTC.

This chain links TRBV6-2 or TRBV6-3 with TRBJ2-2, with 7 bases identical to TRBD1. Germline-derived CDR1 and CDR2 are MNHEY and SVGEGT. The CDR3 runs 14 residues. V trimming: 2 bases; J trimming: 7 bases; junction bases outside the gene matches: 4. CDR3 amino acids: CASSYGTALGELFF. The CDR3 DNA reads as TGTGCCAGCAGTTACGGGACAGCCCTCGGGGAGCTGTTTTTT.

The table lists this clonotype with a few counts. V is TRBV28 and J is TRBJ2-7; D may correspond to TRBD1 or TRBD2 (8 bases each). In germline, CDR1 is MDHEN, CDR2 SYDVKM. The V gene lost 5 bases and the J gene lost 4 bases, with 18 bases spanning the gap. The CDR3 is made up of 15 amino acids. CDR3 DNA: TGTGCCAGCAGTCCAGGGGGCGGGAGGATGTACGAGCAGTACTTC. It codes for CASSPGGGRMYEQYF.

V and J are TRBV12-2 and TRBJ2-1; the DNA was not used to check the table's D call, TRBD2. TRBV12-2 has pseudogene status. The CDR3 is 16 residues long. CDR3 amino acids: CASRSRLAGGPGEQFF. The CDR3 nucleotides are TGTGCAAGTCGCTCACGTCTAGCGGGAGGGCCGGGTGAGCAGTTCTTC.

This clonotype was picked up a small number of times. The chain recombines TRBV5-1 with TRBJ1-1; D is ambiguous. The V gene's germline CDR1 is SGHRS and CDR2 YFSETQ. CDR3 size: 13 residues. The V end was cut by 7 bases, the J end by 4 bases, with 14 bases between. CDR3: CASALTTGTEAFF. CDR3 bases: TGCGCCAGCGCCCTCACGACCGGCACTGAAGCTTTCTTT.

V gene TRBV5-6 combines with J gene TRBJ1-2, with a possible D match to TRBD1 (6 bases). Trimming left V 5 bases short and J 3 bases short, with 14 bases between. CDR3 length equals 14 residues. CDR1 is SGHDT, CDR2 YYEEEE, per germline. In DNA form, the CDR3 reads TGTGCCAGCAGTAACCAGGGGAGGGACTATGGCTACACCTTC. Translation gives CASSNQGRDYGYTF. The full variable domain, with the rest looked up from reference TRBV5-6 and TRBJ1-2, is DAGVTQSPTHLIKTRGQQVTLRCSPKSGHDTVSWYQQALGQGPQFIFQYYEEEERQRGNFPDRFSGHQFPNYSSELNVNALLLGDSALYLCASSNQGRDYGYTFGSGTRLTVV.

In nucleotides, the CDR3 is TGTGCCAGCAGCCCCGGTCGGAATGCCCTCTATGGCTACACCTTC. It yields the protein CASSPGRNALYGYTF. The chain couples TRBV7-8 to TRBJ1-2; D is unclear. V lost 5 bases and J lost 4, with 17 bases in between. CDR1 and CDR2 (germline): SGHVS, FQNEAQ. The CDR3 has 15 residues.

This rearrangement joins TRBV6-4 to TRBJ1-1; unclear D gene. Germline CDR1 and CDR2: MRHNA and SNTAGT. Trimming took 4 bases from V and 4 from J, leaving 10 bases between them. This CDR3 contains 13 residues. CDR3 in DNA: TGTGCCAGCAGTGGGGGTATGGGCACTGAAGCTTTCTTT. Its translation is CASSGGMGTEAFF.

The rearrangement joins TRBV7-2 to TRBJ2-5, with 10 nucleotides matching TRBD2. This CDR3 is built from 15 residues. J lost 5 bases, V lost 4 bases, and 7 bases had no gene match. The germline V gene has CDR1 SGHTA and CDR2 FQGNSA. The chain's CDR3 is CASSSPGTSAETQYF. As DNA, the CDR3 is TGTGCCAGCAGCTCACCCGGGACTAGCGCGGAGACCCAGTACTTC.

This clonotype was seen a handful of times. The rearrangement links TRBV5-1 to TRBJ1-6; 8 nucleotides line up with TRBD1. The V and J ends lost 3 bases and 0 bases, in that order; junction bases with no gene match: 2. The CDR3 covers 16 residues. Germline V gene sequence: CDR1 SGHRS, CDR2 YFSETQ. The CDR3 is CASSSDRGSYNSPLHF. The CDR3 DNA is TGCGCCAGCAGCTCCGACAGGGGCTCCTATAATTCACCCCTCCACTTT.

This clonotype occurred a few times. This sequence joins TRBV4-1 and TRBJ1-1; D is unresolved. The V gene lost 4 bases and the J gene lost 13 bases, with 16 bases spanning the gap. The CDR3 totals 12 residues. Looked up from germline, CDR1 is MGHRA and CDR2 is YSYEKL. The CDR3 DNA sequence: TGCGCCAGCAGCCCCCCCCGGGGTTTCGGTTTCTTT. Protein sequence: CASSPPRGFGFF.

The chain carries TRBV18 and TRBJ2-7; D is ambiguous. Germline lookup yields CDR1 KGHSH and CDR2 LQKENI. This CDR3 has 13 amino acids. With 3 bases removed from V and 6 bases from J, the gap between germline ends came to 12 bases. The CDR3 loop reads CASSPGSTAEQYF. CDR3 nucleotide sequence: TGTGCCAGCTCACCTGGAAGCACTGCCGAGCAGTACTTC.

This clonotype was counted ten times or more. The gene calls are TRBV5-6 and TRBJ2-5; D is uncertain. The CDR3 consists of 13 residues. Germline CDR1 SGHDT, CDR2 YYEEEE. The germline V and J ends were trimmed by 2 bases and 0 bases, with 5 bases remaining between them. DNA for the CDR3: TGTGCCAGCAGCTTAAGGAACCAAGAGACCCAGTACTTC. This sequence encodes CASSLRNQETQYF.